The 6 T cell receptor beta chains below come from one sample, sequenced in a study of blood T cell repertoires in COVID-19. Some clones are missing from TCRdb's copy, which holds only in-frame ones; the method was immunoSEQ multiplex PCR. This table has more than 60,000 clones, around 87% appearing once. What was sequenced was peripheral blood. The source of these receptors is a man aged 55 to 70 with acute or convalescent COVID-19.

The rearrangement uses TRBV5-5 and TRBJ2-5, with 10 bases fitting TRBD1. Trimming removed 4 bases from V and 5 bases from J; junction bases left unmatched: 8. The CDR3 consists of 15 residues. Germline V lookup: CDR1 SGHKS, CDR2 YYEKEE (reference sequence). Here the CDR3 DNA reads TGTGCCAGCAGCCGTTCCGGGACAGGGGAGGAGACCCAGTACTTC. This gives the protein CASSRSGTGEETQYF.

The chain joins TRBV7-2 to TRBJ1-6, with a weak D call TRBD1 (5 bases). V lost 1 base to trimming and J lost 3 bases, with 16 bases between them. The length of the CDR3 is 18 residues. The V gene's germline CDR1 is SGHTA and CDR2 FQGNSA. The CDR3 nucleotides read TGTGCCAGCAGCTTAGTAGGCAGGGTGGGTTTCTATAATTCACCCCTCCACTTT. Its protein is CASSLVGRVGFYNSPLHF.

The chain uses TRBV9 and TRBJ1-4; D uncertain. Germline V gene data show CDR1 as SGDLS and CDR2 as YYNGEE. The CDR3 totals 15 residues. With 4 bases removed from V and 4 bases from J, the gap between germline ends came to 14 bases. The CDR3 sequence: CASSPGQVNNEKLFF. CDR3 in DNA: TGTGCCAGCAGCCCCGGTCAGGTTAATAATGAAAAACTGTTTTTT.

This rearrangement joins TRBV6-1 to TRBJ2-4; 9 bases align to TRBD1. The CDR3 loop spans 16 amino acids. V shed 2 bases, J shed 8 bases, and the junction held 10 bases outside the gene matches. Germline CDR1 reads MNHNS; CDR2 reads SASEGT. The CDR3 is CASSEFLGQGVDIQYF. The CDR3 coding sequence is TGTGCCAGCAGTGAATTCCTGGGACAGGGTGTGGACATTCAGTACTTC.

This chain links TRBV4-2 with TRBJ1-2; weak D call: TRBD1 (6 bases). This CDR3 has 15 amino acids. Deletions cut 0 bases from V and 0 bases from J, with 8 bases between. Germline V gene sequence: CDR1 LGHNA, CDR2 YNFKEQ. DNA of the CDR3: TGTGCCAGCAGCCAAGAATGGACAGCTAACTATGGCTACACCTTC. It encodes CASSQEWTANYGYTF.

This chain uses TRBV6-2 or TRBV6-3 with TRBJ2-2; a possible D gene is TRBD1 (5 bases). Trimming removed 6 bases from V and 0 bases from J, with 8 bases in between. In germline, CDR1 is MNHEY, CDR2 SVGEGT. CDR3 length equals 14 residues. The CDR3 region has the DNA TGTGCCAGCAGCCGGACAACGAACACCGGGGAGCTGTTTTTT. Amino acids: CASSRTTNTGELFF.